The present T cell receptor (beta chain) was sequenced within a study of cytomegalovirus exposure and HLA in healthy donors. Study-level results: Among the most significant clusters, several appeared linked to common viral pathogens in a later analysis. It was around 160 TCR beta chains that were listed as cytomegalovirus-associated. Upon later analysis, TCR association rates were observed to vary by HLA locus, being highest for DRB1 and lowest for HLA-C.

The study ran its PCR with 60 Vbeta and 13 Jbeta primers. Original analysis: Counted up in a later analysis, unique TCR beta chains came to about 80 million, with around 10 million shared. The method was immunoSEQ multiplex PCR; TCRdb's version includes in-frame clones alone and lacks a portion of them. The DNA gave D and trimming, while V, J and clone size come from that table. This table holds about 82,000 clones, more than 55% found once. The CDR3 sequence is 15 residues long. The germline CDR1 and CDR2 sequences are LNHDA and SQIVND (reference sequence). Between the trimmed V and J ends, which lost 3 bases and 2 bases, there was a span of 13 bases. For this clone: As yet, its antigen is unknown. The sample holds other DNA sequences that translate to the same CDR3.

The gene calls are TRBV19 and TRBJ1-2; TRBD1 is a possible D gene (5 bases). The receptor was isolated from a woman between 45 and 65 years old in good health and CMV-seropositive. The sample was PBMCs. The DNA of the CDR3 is TGTGCCAGTAGTATTGGTCAGGGAACGAACTATGGCTACACCTTC. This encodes CASSIGQGTNYGYTF.